This entry lists 15 T cell receptor beta chains sequenced from one sample in a study of control samples from healthy donors and cancer patients. Sequencing used immunoSEQ multiplex PCR; TCRdb keeps in-frame clones, though not all of them. Of around 140,000 clones in the sample, roughly 91% are singletons; the top ten hold around 6.9%. Sequencing used PBMCs. Every receptor here comes from a man in his forties or fifties with head and neck cancer.

This chain uses TRBV7-2 with TRBJ2-1; D gene ambiguous. Between the trimmed V and J ends, which lost 0 bases and 3 bases, there was a span of 3 bases. The CDR3 runs to 13 residues. CDR1 is SGHTA and CDR2 is FQGNSA in the germline V gene. DNA for the CDR3: TGTGCCAGCAGCTTAGCGCTCTACAATGAGCAGTTCTTC. This codes for CASSLALYNEQFF.

The chain is built from TRBV9 and TRBJ2-1; 10 bases are a match to TRBD2. V dropped 1 base and J dropped 0; count of bases not matched to a gene: 4. CDR1 SGDLS and CDR2 YYNGEE come from the germline V gene. The CDR3 sequence is 17 residues long. The CDR3 DNA reads TGTGCCAGCAGCGTAATTGCTAGCGGGAGCTCCTACAATGAGCAGTTCTTC. It translates to CASSVIASGSSYNEQFF. Together with reference TRBV9 and TRBJ2-1, the CDR3 gives the full variable domain: DSGVTQTPKHLITATGQRVTLRCSPRSGDLSVYWYQQSLDQGLQFLIQYYNGEERAKGNILERFSAQQFPDLHSELNLSSLELGDSALYFCASSVIASGSSYNEQFFGPGTRLTVL.

This clone was seen only once. The chain recombines TRBV3-1 (or the pseudogene TRBV3-2) with TRBJ1-2; D gene unclear. Germline-derived CDR1 and CDR2 are LGHDT and YNNKEL (reference sequence). V lost 0 bases to trimming and J lost 14 bases, with 22 bases between them. This CDR3 spans 15 amino acids. CDR3 amino acids: CASSQDLRRTHPGTF. The CDR3 DNA sequence: TGTGCCAGCAGCCAAGACCTTAGGAGGACTCATCCGGGGACCTTC.

V gene TRBV27 combines with J gene TRBJ1-1; the D gene is possibly TRBD1 (6 bases). V shed 1 base and J shed 0 bases, with 9 bases lying between them. The CDR3 has 15 residues. Germline CDR1 and CDR2: MNHEY and SMNVEV (reference sequence). The chain's CDR3 is CASSLLQGMNTEAFF. CDR3 nucleotide sequence: TGTGCCAGCAGTTTATTACAGGGCATGAACACTGAAGCTTTCTTT.

This clone was detected a few times. The chain links TRBV5-8 to TRBJ2-7; TRBD1 matches 9 bases. This CDR3 is built from 14 residues. The germline gives CDR1 SGHTS, CDR2 YDEGEE. J was trimmed by 7 bases and V by 5 bases; bases with no gene match: 10. CDR3 bases: TGTGCCAGCAGAATGACAGGGGGGCGCGATGAGCAGTACTTC. Its translation: CASRMTGGRDEQYF.

This rearrangement joins TRBV30 to TRBJ1-6; no reliable D call. Germline loops: CDR1 GTSNPN, CDR2 SVGIG (reference sequence). This CDR3 is built from 14 residues. CDR3 amino acids: CALGGVGRNSPLHF. CDR3 DNA sequence: TGTGCTCTCGGTGGGGTCGGTAGAAATTCACCCCTCCACTTT.

The CDR3 coding sequence is TGTGCCAGCAGCCGGCCAGCAGACCCAGATACGCAGTATTTT. As protein: CASSRPADPDTQYF. The J gene is TRBJ2-3, the V gene TRBV5-5; D is ambiguous. V was cut by 4 bases and J by 4 bases, with 13 bases left in between. Germline CDR1 is SGHKS and CDR2 is YYEKEE (reference sequence). This CDR3 is built from 14 residues. Full variable domain (outside the CDR3, taken from reference TRBV5-5 and TRBJ2-3): DAGVTQSPTHLIKTRGQQVTLRCSPISGHKSVSWYQQVLGQGPQFIFQYYEKEERGRGNFPDRFSARQFPNYSSELNVNALLLGDSALYLCASSRPADPDTQYFGPGTRLTVL.

The J gene is TRBJ2-5, the V gene TRBV19; D unclear. The germline V gene encodes CDR1 LNHDA and CDR2 SQIVND (reference sequence). The CDR3 consists of 16 residues. V was trimmed by 5 bases and J by 4 bases, leaving 20 bases between them. The CDR3 loop is CASSPRQAFLGETQYF. The CDR3 nucleotides are TGTGCCAGTAGTCCCAGGCAGGCTTTCTTGGGAGAGACCCAGTACTTC.

The gene calls are TRBV28 and TRBJ2-7; D remains ambiguous. Germline-derived CDR1 and CDR2 are MDHEN and SYDVKM. CDR3 size: 10 residues. Deletions cut 11 bases from V and 6 bases from J, with 11 bases between. CDR3 loop: CASRRGEQYF. The CDR3 nucleotides read TGTGCCTCTAGACGAGGCGAGCAGTACTTC.

The chain recombines TRBV6-5 with TRBJ2-3; either TRBD1 or TRBD2 may supply D (5 bases each). Germline assignment: CDR1 MNHEY and CDR2 SVGAGI. V lost 2 bases and J lost 1, with 10 bases in between. The CDR3 length is 15 residues. The CDR3 is CASSYVGAGTDTQYF. CDR3 nucleotides: TGTGCCAGCAGTTACGTCGGGGCCGGCACAGATACGCAGTATTTT.

The gene calls are TRBV24-1 and TRBJ2-1, with a tentative D call TRBD1 (6 bases). Germline V gene data show CDR1 as KGHDR and CDR2 as SFDVKD. Trimming removed 0 bases from V and 3 bases from J, with 17 bases in between. The CDR3 has 18 amino acids. The CDR3 DNA reads as TGTGCCACCAGTGATTTGGGACAGTTTAGAACGGACTACAATGAGCAGTTCTTC. Translated: CATSDLGQFRTDYNEQFF.

The chain combines TRBV12-3 or TRBV12-4 with TRBJ2-7; D is perhaps TRBD1 or TRBD2 (5 bases each). The V and J ends lost 6 bases and 3 bases respectively, with 12 bases between them. The CDR3 has 13 residues. The DNA for the CDR3 is TGTGCCAGCAGCCCCCGGGGCCACTACGAGCAGTACTTC. Translated, it gives CASSPRGHYEQYF.

This sequence joins TRBV7-2 and TRBJ2-2, with D tentatively TRBD2 (6 bases). V was pared by 4 bases and J by 1 base, with 13 bases between. This CDR3 is 16 amino acids long. Germline assignment: CDR1 SGHTA and CDR2 FQGNSA. CDR3 region: CASSYQRTKNTGELFF. CDR3 DNA sequence: TGTGCCAGCAGCTATCAAAGGACTAAGAACACCGGGGAGCTGTTTTTT.

The V and J genes are TRBV6-5 and TRBJ1-2, with D possibly TRBD1 on 6 matching bases. V shed 8 bases and J shed 8 bases, with 18 bases lying between them. This CDR3 has 13 residues. The germline gives CDR1 MNHEY, CDR2 SVGAGI. The CDR3 here is CASVGGQGGGYTF. DNA of the CDR3: TGTGCCAGCGTGGGGGGGCAAGGCGGAGGCTACACCTTC.

The genes are TRBV24-1 and TRBJ1-5; no clear D gene. From germline, CDR1 is KGHDR and CDR2 SFDVKD. V lost 3 bases, J lost 1 base, and 12 bases lay in between. The CDR3 consists of 16 residues. The CDR3, as DNA: TGTGCCACCAGTGATCCGCACAGAGAAAGCAATCAGCCCCAGCATTTT. Translation gives CATSDPHRESNQPQHF.